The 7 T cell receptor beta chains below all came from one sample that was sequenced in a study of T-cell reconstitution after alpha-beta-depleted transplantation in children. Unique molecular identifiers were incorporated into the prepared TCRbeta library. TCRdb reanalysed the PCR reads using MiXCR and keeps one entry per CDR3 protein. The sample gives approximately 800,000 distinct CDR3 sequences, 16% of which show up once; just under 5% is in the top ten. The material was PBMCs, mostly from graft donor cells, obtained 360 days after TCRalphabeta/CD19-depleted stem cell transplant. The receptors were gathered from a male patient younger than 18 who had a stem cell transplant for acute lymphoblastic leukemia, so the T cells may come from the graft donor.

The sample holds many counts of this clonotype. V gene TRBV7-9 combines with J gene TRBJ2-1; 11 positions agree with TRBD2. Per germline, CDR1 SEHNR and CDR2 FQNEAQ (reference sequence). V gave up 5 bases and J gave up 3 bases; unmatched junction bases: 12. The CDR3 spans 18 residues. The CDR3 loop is CASSRRTSGRFGYNEQFF. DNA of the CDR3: TGTGCCAGCAGCAGGAGAACTAGCGGGAGATTTGGCTACAATGAGCAGTTCTTC.

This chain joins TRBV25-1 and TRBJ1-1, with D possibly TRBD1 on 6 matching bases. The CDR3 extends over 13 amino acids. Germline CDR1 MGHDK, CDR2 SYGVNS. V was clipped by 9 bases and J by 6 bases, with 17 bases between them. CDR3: CARGGTGPAEAFF. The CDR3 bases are TGTGCCAGGGGTGGAACAGGGCCGGCTGAAGCTTTCTTT. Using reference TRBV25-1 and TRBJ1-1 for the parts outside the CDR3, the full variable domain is EADIYQTPRYLVIGTGKKITLECSQTMGHDKMYWYQQDPGMELHLIHYSYGVNSTEKGDLSSESTVSRIRTEHFPLTLESARPSHTSQYLCARGGTGPAEAFFGQGTRLTVV.

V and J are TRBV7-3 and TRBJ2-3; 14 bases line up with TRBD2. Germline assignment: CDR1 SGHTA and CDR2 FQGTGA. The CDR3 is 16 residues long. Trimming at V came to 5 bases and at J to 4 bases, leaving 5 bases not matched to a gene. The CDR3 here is CASSTTSGRAADTQYF. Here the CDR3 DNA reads TGTGCCAGCAGCACGACTAGCGGGAGGGCCGCAGATACGCAGTATTTT.

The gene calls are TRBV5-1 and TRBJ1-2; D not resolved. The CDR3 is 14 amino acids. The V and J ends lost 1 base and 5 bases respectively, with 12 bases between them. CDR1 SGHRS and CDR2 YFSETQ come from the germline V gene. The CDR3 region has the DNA TGCGCCAGCAGCTTGTCGGGGTTAACTTATGGCTACACCTTC. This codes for CASSLSGLTYGYTF.

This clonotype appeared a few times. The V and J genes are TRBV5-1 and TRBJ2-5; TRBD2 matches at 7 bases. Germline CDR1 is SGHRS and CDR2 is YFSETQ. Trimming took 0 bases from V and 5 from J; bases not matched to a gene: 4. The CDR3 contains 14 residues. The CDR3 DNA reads TGCGCCAGCAGCTTGGCAGCGGGGTTCGAGACCCAGTACTTC. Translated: CASSLAAGFETQYF.

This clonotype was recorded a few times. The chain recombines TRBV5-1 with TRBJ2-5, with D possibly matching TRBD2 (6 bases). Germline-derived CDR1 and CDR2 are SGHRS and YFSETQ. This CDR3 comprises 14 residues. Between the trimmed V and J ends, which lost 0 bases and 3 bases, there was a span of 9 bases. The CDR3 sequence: CASSLVPSEETQYF. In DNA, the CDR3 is TGCGCCAGCAGCTTGGTCCCTAGCGAAGAGACCCAGTACTTC.

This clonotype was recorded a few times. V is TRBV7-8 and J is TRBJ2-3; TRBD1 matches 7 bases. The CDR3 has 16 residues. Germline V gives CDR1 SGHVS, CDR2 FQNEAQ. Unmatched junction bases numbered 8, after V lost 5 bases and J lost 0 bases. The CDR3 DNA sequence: TGTGCCAGCAGCACCCGACAGGGATTTAGCACAGATACGCAGTATTTT. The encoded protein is CASSTRQGFSTDTQYF.